Below are 3 T cell receptor beta chains sequenced from a single sample in a study of memory CD8 T cells in hepatitis C reinfection. Measured with immunoSEQ multiplex PCR; TCRdb has only the in-frame clones, and not every one. Here the sample spans 45,000 to 65,000 clones, approximately 89% being singletons. Documented time point: pre-reinfection, 55 to 20 weeks before reinfection detection. No in vitro expansion preceded TCR sequencing of the sorted cells. The sequencing input was naive CD8+ T cells sorted from blood. Source of these receptors: a man in his late teens or twenties with hepatitis C virus infection.

The chain recombines TRBV11-2 with TRBJ2-3; no clear D. V was trimmed by 2 bases and J by 4 bases, leaving 13 bases between them. The CDR3 sequence is 15 residues long. Germline V gene data show CDR1 as SGHAT and CDR2 as FQNNGV. In DNA form, the CDR3 reads TGTGCCAGCAGCTTATTAGACTCTCCGGCAGATACGCAGTATTTT. This gives the protein CASSLLDSPADTQYF.

This chain connects TRBV7-2 to TRBJ1-5, with 12 nucleotides matching TRBD1. The V and J ends lost 3 bases and 5 bases, in that order; junction bases with no gene match: 14. Germline V gives CDR1 SGHTA, CDR2 FQGNSA. This CDR3 contains 19 residues. The CDR3 coding sequence is TGTGCCAGCAGCTTTCTCGGGACAGGGGGCTATCAAACCTATCAGCCCCAGCATTTT. Amino acid sequence: CASSFLGTGGYQTYQPQHF.

The rearrangement links TRBV13 to TRBJ2-2, with 10 bases matching TRBD2. Unmatched junction bases numbered 7, after V lost 4 bases and J lost 5 bases. The germline CDR1 and CDR2 sequences are PRHDT and FYEKMQ (reference sequence). The CDR3 extends over 16 amino acids. CDR3 sequence reads: CASSSLAGAGTGELFF. Here the CDR3 DNA reads TGTGCCAGCAGCTCCCTAGCGGGAGCGGGGACCGGGGAGCTGTTTTTT.